One T cell receptor beta chain is described in this entry. Its antigen is unknown. This sample was taken from a study of CXCR3-negative and CXCR3-positive naive CD8 T cells. Study-wide results and caveats: Once cells were cryopreserved, CXCR3 expression went down partly, and most assays used fresh PBMCs. Both naive subsets showed comparably high diversity, and memory CD8+ cells showed much lower diversity.

A CD45RO-CCR7+CD27+CD95- profile was what naive CD8+ T cells displayed. This CDR3 is built from 11 residues. Germline loops: CDR1 SQVTM, CDR2 ANQGSEA. UMI-labeled 5' RACE yielded the TRB cDNA libraries. TCRdb re-analyzed the 5' RACE reads; it lists each CDR3 protein once, without DNA. In all, the sample yields 50,000 to 65,000 distinct CDR3 sequences. This clonotype was obtained from a human donor in good health. Some clones in this sample may be carry-over from other donors' samples. The rearrangement joins TRBV29-1 to TRBJ2-7. The source material was naive CXCR3- CD8+ T cells from blood. Subset: CD45RO-CCR7+CD27+CD95- naive CD8+ T cells lacking CXCR3 (TNR3-). This CDR3 reads CSVLGTYEQYF.